The clone carrying this T cell receptor (beta chain) appeared once. The sample has other DNA sequences that encode this CDR3 too. The sample comes from a study of cytomegalovirus exposure and HLA in healthy donors. Study summary: The early release's HLA-typed donors yielded about 85 million unique TCRs.

PCR was performed using 60 Vbeta and 13 Jbeta primers. Only in-frame clones appear in the TCRdb table, and some are missing; sequencing was by immunoSEQ multiplex PCR. This table has about 110,000 clones, 65% to 80% appearing once. V dropped 3 bases and J dropped 4; count of bases not matched to a gene: 2. In germline, CDR1 is SGDLS, CDR2 YYNGEE. The CDR3 runs 15 residues. V usage is TRBV9 and J usage is TRBJ2-3; 13 bases fit TRBD2. Sequenced: PBMCs. The receptor was derived from a male donor in good health and CMV-seronegative. CDR3: CASSATSGRADTQYF. The CDR3 DNA sequence: TGTGCCAGCAGCGCCACTAGCGGGAGGGCAGATACGCAGTATTTT.